This is a list of T cell receptor beta chains from one sample in a study of siplizumab effects on memory and regulatory T cells. Sequenced by immunoSEQ multiplex PCR; TCRdb stores in-frame clones only, minus some. Altogether some 100,000 clones are present, 75% to 95% being singletons, with the ten largest covering roughly 2.7%. The source material was CD4+ T cells sorted from blood. The source is a human donor in good health. Some clones in this sample may be carry-over from other donors' samples. CDR3s include the opening cysteine and the closing phenylalanine or tryptophan. D genes are given only for firm matches. Clone size is stated in some rows and not others, as once, few, many or a class when expanded.

D gene: NA
CDR3 length: 13
V gene: TRBV25-1
clone size: NA
J gene: TRBJ1-2
CDR3 DNA: TGTGCCAGCAGTGAAGGGGCAGGGGATGGCTACACCTTC
CDR3 protein: CASSEGAGDGYTF

D gene: TRBD1
CDR3 length: 15
V gene: TRBV7-3
clone size: NA
J gene: TRBJ2-7
CDR3 DNA: TGTGCCAGCACCCCCCGGGACAGGGGAATGCACGAGCAGTACTTC
CDR3 protein: CASTPRDRGMHEQYF

D gene: NA
CDR3 length: 13
V gene: TRBV6-5
clone size: NA
J gene: TRBJ1-2
CDR3 DNA: TGTGCCAGCAGGCCGGGGGGTCCGTGGGGCTACACCTTC
CDR3 protein: CASRPGGPWGYTF

D gene: TRBD1
CDR3 length: 16
V gene: TRBV5-4
clone size: NA
J gene: TRBJ2-2
CDR3 DNA: TGTGCCAGCAGCTTGGAGGGACAGATGTACCCCGGGGAGCTGTTTTTT
CDR3 protein: CASSLEGQMYPGELFF

D gene: NA
CDR3 length: 15
V gene: TRBV7-3
clone size: NA
J gene: TRBJ2-3
CDR3 DNA: TGTGCCAGCAGCTTAACATACTCACACACAGATACGCAGTATTTT
CDR3 protein: CASSLTYSHTDTQYF

D gene: NA
CDR3 length: 16
V gene: TRBV28
clone size: NA
J gene: TRBJ2-3
CDR3 DNA: TGTGCCAGCAGCCCGCTCGCGGTCCATAGCACAGATACGCAGTATTTT
CDR3 protein: CASSPLAVHSTDTQYF

D gene: NA
CDR3 length: 11
V gene: TRBV20-1
clone size: NA
J gene: TRBJ2-3
CDR3 DNA: TGCAGTGCTAGAGGCACAGATACGCAGTATTTT
CDR3 protein: CSARGTDTQYF

D gene: NA
CDR3 length: 14
V gene: TRBV10-3
clone size: NA
J gene: TRBJ2-7
CDR3 DNA: TGTGCCATCAGTACAAAGGACAGCTCCTACGAGCAGTACTTC
CDR3 protein: CAISTKDSSYEQYF

D gene: TRBD1
CDR3 length: 15
V gene: TRBV9
clone size: once
J gene: TRBJ1-1
CDR3 DNA: TGTGCCAGCAGCGGGAGACAGGGGGCTGACACTGAAGCTTTCTTT
CDR3 protein: CASSGRQGADTEAFF

D gene: TRBD2
CDR3 length: 16
V gene: TRBV11-2
clone size: few
J gene: TRBJ2-5
CDR3 DNA: TGTGCCAGCAGCGAACGGGGCGGCGGGGGGCAAGAGACCCAGTACTTC
CDR3 protein: CASSERGGGGQETQYF

D gene: TRBD2
CDR3 length: 15
V gene: TRBV5-1
clone size: NA
J gene: TRBJ2-3
CDR3 DNA: TGCGCCAGCAGCTACTCTAGCGGGAGCTCAGATACGCAGTATTTT
CDR3 protein: CASSYSSGSSDTQYF

D gene: TRBD2
CDR3 length: 17
V gene: TRBV7-3
clone size: once
J gene: TRBJ2-2
CDR3 DNA: TGTGCCAGCAGCTTAGGCGGTAGCGGGAGGTTTACCGGGGAGCTGTTTTTT
CDR3 protein: CASSLGGSGRFTGELFF

D gene: TRBD1
CDR3 length: 14
V gene: TRBV7-2
clone size: NA
J gene: TRBJ2-7
CDR3 DNA: TGTGCCAGCAGTTACAGACAGGGGCCCTACGAGCAGTACTTC
CDR3 protein: CASSYRQGPYEQYF

D gene: TRBD2
CDR3 length: 18
V gene: TRBV7-3
clone size: once
J gene: TRBJ2-1
CDR3 DNA: TGTGCCAGCAGCGCAACTAGCGGGAGCATTTCAGCCGTCGATGAGCAGTTCTTC
CDR3 protein: CASSATSGSISAVDEQFF

D gene: NA
CDR3 length: 13
V gene: TRBV14
clone size: NA
J gene: TRBJ1-5
CDR3 DNA: TGTGCCAGCAGCCAGGGGGGCAATCAGCCCCAGCATTTT
CDR3 protein: CASSQGGNQPQHF

D gene: NA
CDR3 length: 16
V gene: TRBV5-1
clone size: NA
J gene: TRBJ2-3
CDR3 DNA: TGCGCCAGCAGCTTGGGTACAGGATCTAGCACAGATACGCAGTATTTT
CDR3 protein: CASSLGTGSSTDTQYF

D gene: NA
CDR3 length: 17
V gene: TRBV28
clone size: NA
J gene: TRBJ2-3
CDR3 DNA: TGTGCCAGCAGTCTCCGTACGGGGACGAGCAGCACAGATACGCAGTATTTT
CDR3 protein: CASSLRTGTSSTDTQYF

D gene: NA
CDR3 length: 15
V gene: TRBV18
clone size: NA
J gene: TRBJ1-5
CDR3 DNA: TGTGCCAGCTCACCTGGGGACCGATCAAATCAGCCCCAGCATTTT
CDR3 protein: CASSPGDRSNQPQHF

D gene: NA
CDR3 length: 13
V gene: TRBV18
clone size: few
J gene: TRBJ1-1
CDR3 DNA: TGTGCCAGCTCACCACAGGCAAACACTGAAGCTTTCTTT
CDR3 protein: CASSPQANTEAFF

D gene: TRBD1
CDR3 length: 14
V gene: TRBV4-1
clone size: NA
J gene: TRBJ1-2
CDR3 DNA: TGCGCCAGCAGCCCCGGGACAGGGATGTATGGCTACACCTTC
CDR3 protein: CASSPGTGMYGYTF

D gene: NA
CDR3 length: 13
V gene: TRBV15
clone size: few
J gene: TRBJ1-1
CDR3 DNA: TGTGCCACCAGCACGATAGGGAACACTGAAGCTTTCTTT
CDR3 protein: CATSTIGNTEAFF

D gene: TRBD1
CDR3 length: 15
V gene: TRBV7-3
clone size: NA
J gene: TRBJ1-2
CDR3 DNA: TGTGCCAGCAGGGACTCGGACAGGCCGGGATTAGGCTACACCTTC
CDR3 protein: CASRDSDRPGLGYTF

D gene: NA
CDR3 length: 13
V gene: TRBV7-8
clone size: NA
J gene: TRBJ2-7
CDR3 DNA: TGTGCCAGCAGCTTAGCGGGGGGTAACGAGCAGTACTTC
CDR3 protein: CASSLAGGNEQYF

D gene: TRBD1
CDR3 length: 14
V gene: TRBV7-9
clone size: NA
J gene: TRBJ1-1
CDR3 DNA: TGTGCCAGCAGCTCTAAAGACAGGGCCACTGAAGCTTTCTTT
CDR3 protein: CASSSKDRATEAFF

D gene: NA
CDR3 length: 16
V gene: TRBV11-2
clone size: NA
J gene: TRBJ2-7
CDR3 DNA: TGTGCCAGCAGCTTAGCGAAGTCGAAGCGGCACTACGAGCAGTACTTC
CDR3 protein: CASSLAKSKRHYEQYF

D gene: NA
CDR3 length: 14
V gene: TRBV28
clone size: NA
J gene: TRBJ1-5
CDR3 DNA: TGTGCCAGCAGTGGACGGGTCAGCAATCAGCCCCAGCATTTT
CDR3 protein: CASSGRVSNQPQHF

D gene: NA
CDR3 length: 12
V gene: TRBV6-1
clone size: once
J gene: TRBJ1-2
CDR3 DNA: TGTGCCAGCAGTGATCAGGGCCTTGGCTACACCTTC
CDR3 protein: CASSDQGLGYTF

D gene: TRBD2
CDR3 length: 15
V gene: TRBV5-1
clone size: NA
J gene: TRBJ2-1
CDR3 DNA: TGCGCCAGCACCCCTAGCGGGAGGGCCTCTGGTGAGCAGTTCTTC
CDR3 protein: CASTPSGRASGEQFF

D gene: TRBD2
CDR3 length: 19
V gene: TRBV7-8
clone size: NA
J gene: TRBJ2-1
CDR3 DNA: TGTGCCAGCAGCCCGCGGCGGACTAGCCTGAGGGGGAACACGTATGAGCAGTTCTTC
CDR3 protein: CASSPRRTSLRGNTYEQFF

D gene: NA
CDR3 length: 15
V gene: TRBV13
clone size: NA
J gene: TRBJ2-7
CDR3 DNA: TGTGCCAGCAGCCCTACTAGCCCCGGCACTTACGAGCAGTACTTC
CDR3 protein: CASSPTSPGTYEQYF

D gene: NA
CDR3 length: 16
V gene: TRBV15
clone size: NA
J gene: TRBJ2-7
CDR3 DNA: TGTGCCACCAGCAGAGAGGTTGGCGAATGGCGGGACGAGCAGTACTTC
CDR3 protein: CATSREVGEWRDEQYF

D gene: NA
CDR3 length: 12
V gene: TRBV5-5
clone size: NA
J gene: TRBJ2-7
CDR3 DNA: TGTGCCAGCAGCTTGGAGGGATACGAGCAGTACTTC
CDR3 protein: CASSLEGYEQYF

D gene: TRBD2
CDR3 length: 19
V gene: TRBV5-6
clone size: NA
J gene: TRBJ2-3
CDR3 DNA: TGTGCCAGCAGCTTGGCGGGACTAGCGGGAGGTCGAAGCACAGATACGCAGTATTTT
CDR3 protein: CASSLAGLAGGRSTDTQYF

D gene: NA
CDR3 length: 12
V gene: TRBV28
clone size: NA
J gene: TRBJ2-7
CDR3 DNA: TGTGCCAGCAGCATTGGGGGTTTTGAGCAGTACTTC
CDR3 protein: CASSIGGFEQYF

D gene: NA
CDR3 length: 12
V gene: TRBV19
clone size: NA
J gene: TRBJ1-2
CDR3 DNA: TGTGCCAGTAGTATGACGGGGGATGGCTACACCTTC
CDR3 protein: CASSMTGDGYTF

D gene: NA
CDR3 length: 14
V gene: TRBV27
clone size: NA
J gene: TRBJ1-2
CDR3 DNA: TGTGCCAGCAGTCCGAGAGGGATCCCCTATGGCTACACCTTC
CDR3 protein: CASSPRGIPYGYTF

D gene: TRBD2
CDR3 length: 16
V gene: TRBV19
clone size: NA
J gene: TRBJ2-7
CDR3 DNA: TGTGCCAGTAGTATTGCTAGCGGGAGAGCTTTGGGTGAGCAGTACTTC
CDR3 protein: CASSIASGRALGEQYF

D gene: NA
CDR3 length: 11
V gene: TRBV18
clone size: NA
J gene: TRBJ2-5
CDR3 DNA: TGTGCCAGCTCACCTTCGGAGACCCAGTACTTC
CDR3 protein: CASSPSETQYF

D gene: NA
CDR3 length: 13
V gene: TRBV2
clone size: NA
J gene: TRBJ2-2
CDR3 DNA: TGTGCCAGCATACCCCAAAGTACCGGGGAGCTGTTTTTT
CDR3 protein: CASIPQSTGELFF

D gene: NA
CDR3 length: 14
V gene: TRBV2
clone size: NA
J gene: TRBJ2-3
CDR3 DNA: TGTGCCAACAGAGCGGGACACAGCACAGATACGCAGTATTTT
CDR3 protein: CANRAGHSTDTQYF

D gene: NA
CDR3 length: 24
V gene: TRBV15
clone size: few
J gene: TRBJ2-1
CDR3 DNA: TGTGCCACCAGCAGAGATCTGCCTAAATGGGCGCAGGGGTCACCGATAGACTCCTACAATGAGCAGTTCTTC
CDR3 protein: CATSRDLPKWAQGSPIDSYNEQFF

D gene: NA
CDR3 length: 13
V gene: TRBV7-2
clone size: NA
J gene: TRBJ1-1
CDR3 DNA: TGTGCCAGCAGCCTCGACCGGAACACTGAAGCTTTCTTT
CDR3 protein: CASSLDRNTEAFF

D gene: NA
CDR3 length: 15
V gene: TRBV27
clone size: NA
J gene: TRBJ2-3
CDR3 DNA: TGTGCCAGCAGTTTGGCGGGACAGAGCACAGATACGCAGTATTTT
CDR3 protein: CASSLAGQSTDTQYF

D gene: TRBD1
CDR3 length: 16
V gene: TRBV19
clone size: NA
J gene: TRBJ1-2
CDR3 DNA: TGTGCCAGTAGTTCAGGAAGGACAGGGGATAACTATGGCTACACCTTC
CDR3 protein: CASSSGRTGDNYGYTF

D gene: TRBD1
CDR3 length: 15
V gene: TRBV5-1
clone size: NA
J gene: TRBJ1-1
CDR3 DNA: TGCGCCAGCAGCTTACTCCAGGGGGCGGTCACTGAAGCTTTCTTT
CDR3 protein: CASSLLQGAVTEAFF

D gene: NA
CDR3 length: 13
V gene: TRBV6-5
clone size: NA
J gene: TRBJ1-1
CDR3 DNA: TGTGCCAGCAGCCCTGGGAGCCGCACTGAAGCTTTCTTT
CDR3 protein: CASSPGSRTEAFF

D gene: NA
CDR3 length: 13
V gene: TRBV6-5
clone size: NA
J gene: TRBJ1-2
CDR3 DNA: TGTGCCAGCAGTTACAGGCAGGGTTATGGCTACACCTTC
CDR3 protein: CASSYRQGYGYTF

D gene: NA
CDR3 length: 12
V gene: TRBV7-9
clone size: NA
J gene: TRBJ1-1
CDR3 DNA: TGTGCCAGCAGCGCAGGGACAAATGAAGCTTTCTTT
CDR3 protein: CASSAGTNEAFF

D gene: TRBD2
CDR3 length: 15
V gene: TRBV18
clone size: NA
J gene: TRBJ2-3
CDR3 DNA: TGTGCCAGCTCACGGACTAGCGGGAGCACAGATACGCAGTATTTT
CDR3 protein: CASSRTSGSTDTQYF

D gene: NA
CDR3 length: 15
V gene: TRBV19
clone size: NA
J gene: TRBJ2-1
CDR3 DNA: TGTGCCAGTAGTATAGCACTCAGGTTGAGCGATGAGCAGTTCTTC
CDR3 protein: CASSIALRLSDEQFF

D gene: NA
CDR3 length: 15
V gene: TRBV6-1
clone size: NA
J gene: TRBJ1-1
CDR3 DNA: TGTGCCGCAATTCGAAACAGGGTAGGAGAAACTGAAGCTTTCTTT
CDR3 protein: CAAIRNRVGETEAFF

D gene: NA
CDR3 length: 15
V gene: TRBV19
clone size: NA
J gene: TRBJ2-5
CDR3 DNA: TGTGCCAGTAGTATAGGGGGGAGTTCACGGGAGACCCAGTACTTC
CDR3 protein: CASSIGGSSRETQYF

D gene: NA
CDR3 length: 15
V gene: TRBV5-4
clone size: NA
J gene: TRBJ1-3
CDR3 DNA: TGTGCCAGCAGCCCGGGTGCGGTTCTCGGGAACACCATATATTTT
CDR3 protein: CASSPGAVLGNTIYF

D gene: TRBD2
CDR3 length: 14
V gene: TRBV7-2
clone size: NA
J gene: TRBJ2-7
CDR3 DNA: TGTGCCAGCACACCCGGACTAGTTATCGACGAGCAGTACTTC
CDR3 protein: CASTPGLVIDEQYF

D gene: TRBD2
CDR3 length: 17
V gene: TRBV4-1
clone size: NA
J gene: TRBJ2-3
CDR3 DNA: TGCGCCAGCAGGTCTGGGGCTTTCGGGAGGGCAAGAGATACGCAGTATTTT
CDR3 protein: CASRSGAFGRARDTQYF

D gene: TRBD2
CDR3 length: 15
V gene: TRBV28
clone size: NA
J gene: TRBJ2-3
CDR3 DNA: TGTGCCAGCAGTTTCTCTAGCGGAGTCACAGATACGCAGTATTTT
CDR3 protein: CASSFSSGVTDTQYF

D gene: NA
CDR3 length: 15
V gene: TRBV27
clone size: NA
J gene: TRBJ1-3
CDR3 DNA: TGTGCCAGCAGTCCGCGACTGAACTCTGGAAACACCATATATTTT
CDR3 protein: CASSPRLNSGNTIYF

D gene: NA
CDR3 length: 15
V gene: TRBV5-1
clone size: NA
J gene: TRBJ1-3
CDR3 DNA: TGCGCCAGCAGCTTGGAGCCGAGCTCTGGAAACACCATATATTTT
CDR3 protein: CASSLEPSSGNTIYF